These 23 T cell receptor beta chains originate from one sample sequenced in a study of monozygotic twins with cystic fibrosis. Measured with immunoSEQ multiplex PCR; TCRdb has only the in-frame clones, and not every one. The sample includes some 14,000 clones, 90% to 95% of them seen just once. The specimen sequenced was blood. Receptor source: a girl aged 2 to 9 with cystic fibrosis.

This chain links TRBV28 with TRBJ2-2; D unresolved. CDR3 length: 12 amino acids. Trimming removed 7 bases from V and 6 bases from J, with 9 bases in between. The V gene's germline CDR1 is MDHEN and CDR2 SYDVKM. CDR3 sequence (DNA): TGTGCCAGCAAAGACGTCGCCGGGGAGCTGTTTTTT. This sequence encodes CASKDVAGELFF.

The CDR3 coding sequence is TGTGCCAGCAGCGTAGGTGAGGATGCCTATGGCTACACCTTC. It translates to CASSVGEDAYGYTF. This rearrangement joins TRBV9 to TRBJ1-2; D unclear. CDR1 and CDR2 (germline): SGDLS, YYNGEE. The CDR3 covers 14 residues. Trimming stripped 0 bases from V and 4 bases from J, with 10 bases between.

V usage is TRBV11-3 and J usage is TRBJ1-1; no clear D. This CDR3 is 19 amino acids long. The V end was cut by 0 bases, the J end by 1 base, with 21 bases between. Germline V gives CDR1 SGHNT, CDR2 YENEEA. The CDR3 DNA sequence: TGTGCCAGCAGCTTAGATAACGGGTCCTCCTCTCGTGGGAACACTGAAGCTTTCTTT. Protein: CASSLDNGSSSRGNTEAFF.

The rearrangement joins TRBV11-3 to TRBJ2-2; 10 bases are a match to TRBD1. Germline V gene lookup returns CDR1 SGHNT and CDR2 YENEEA. CDR3 size: 15 residues. The J segment lost 3 bases and the V segment lost 6 bases, leaving 4 bases of the junction unmatched. The CDR3 here is CASSSGTGDTGELFF. CDR3 nucleotides: TGTGCCAGCAGTTCCGGGACAGGGGACACCGGGGAGCTGTTTTTT.

V and J are TRBV28 and TRBJ1-1, with D uncertain. The V end was cut by 5 bases, the J end by 1 base, with 14 bases between. Per the germline V gene, CDR1 is MDHEN and CDR2 is SYDVKM. The length of the CDR3 is 15 residues. As DNA, the CDR3 is TGTGCCAGCAGTCTTTCACTTGGAGAGAACACTGAAGCTTTCTTT. The encoded protein is CASSLSLGENTEAFF.

This chain connects TRBV7-8 to TRBJ2-3, with no clear D. CDR3 length: 11 amino acids. CDR1 SGHVS and CDR2 FQNEAQ come from the germline V gene. V lost 2 bases, J lost 3 bases, and 0 bases lay in between. CDR3 DNA sequence: TGTGCCAGCAGCTTAACAGATACGCAGTATTTT. This translates into CASSLTDTQYF.

V is TRBV4-1 and J is TRBJ1-1; TRBD1 matches at 8 bases. This CDR3 comprises 16 residues. The germline CDR1 and CDR2 sequences are MGHRA and YSYEKL. With 3 bases clipped from V and 3 bases from J, the junction kept 9 bases outside the gene matches. The CDR3 region is CASSHRTGRLDTEAFF. The CDR3, as DNA: TGCGCCAGCAGCCACCGGACAGGGCGGCTGGACACTGAAGCTTTCTTT.

This clone was observed a single time. This sequence joins TRBV28 and TRBJ2-1, with 13 positions matching TRBD2. In germline, CDR1 is MDHEN, CDR2 SYDVKM. Trimming cost V 8 bases and J 9 bases; bases outside gene matches: 4. The CDR3 has 13 residues. CDR3 loop: CASWTSGRTEQFF. CDR3 DNA sequence: TGTGCCAGCTGGACTAGCGGGAGAACTGAGCAGTTCTTC.

The chain links TRBV7-9 to TRBJ1-4; no clear D gene. The CDR3 contains 14 residues. The V gene lost 4 bases and the J gene lost 8 bases, with 14 bases spanning the gap. Germline V gives CDR1 SEHNR, CDR2 FQNEAQ (reference sequence). The CDR3 DNA reads TGTGCCAGCAGCTCCCGGGCCTACGGGGAAAAACTGTTTTTT. Its translation: CASSSRAYGEKLFF.

V and J are TRBV5-1 and TRBJ2-1; D call uncertain. The CDR3 has 11 amino acids. From germline, CDR1 is SGHRS and CDR2 YFSETQ. V gave up 0 bases and J gave up 10 bases, with 5 bases separating them. This CDR3 is CASSLVEEQFF. The CDR3 DNA sequence: TGCGCCAGCAGCTTGGTGGAAGAGCAGTTCTTC.

The rearrangement links TRBV7-8 to TRBJ2-6; TRBD2 matches at 12 bases. The CDR3 contains 19 residues. Germline CDR1 and CDR2: SGHVS and FQNEAQ. J was trimmed by 3 bases and V by 3 bases; bases with no gene match: 9. CDR3 DNA: TGTGCCAGCAGCTTCCTTCGACTAGCGGGAGTAGATGGGGCCAACGTCCTGACTTTC. Its protein product is CASSFLRLAGVDGANVLTF.

The chain couples TRBV7-8 to TRBJ2-1; D possibly corresponds to TRBD1 (6 bases). The germline V gene encodes CDR1 SGHVS and CDR2 FQNEAQ. Trimming stripped 6 bases from V and 2 bases from J, with 14 bases between. CDR3 length: 15 residues. The CDR3: CASRLYRAPYNEQFF. In DNA, the CDR3 is TGTGCCAGCAGGCTTTACAGGGCCCCCTACAATGAGCAGTTCTTC.

The chain links TRBV28 to TRBJ1-4, with D uncertain. CDR1 MDHEN and CDR2 SYDVKM come from the germline V gene. With 8 bases removed from V and 7 bases from J, the gap between germline ends came to 17 bases. This CDR3 spans 14 amino acids. The CDR3 sequence: CASCWSIPGEKLFF. CDR3 nucleotides: TGTGCCAGCTGCTGGTCCATCCCCGGTGAAAAACTGTTTTTT.

The J gene is TRBJ2-1, the V gene TRBV25-1; either TRBD1 or TRBD2 may fit D (6 bases each). Trimming stripped 2 bases from V and 6 bases from J, with 14 bases between. The CDR3 extends over 15 amino acids. CDR1 MGHDK and CDR2 SYGVNS come from the germline V gene. CDR3 loop: CASSERGDVGNEQFF. The CDR3, as DNA: TGTGCCAGCAGTGAAAGGGGGGACGTAGGCAATGAGCAGTTCTTC.

This chain uses TRBV7-2 with TRBJ1-2; D is possibly TRBD1 (6 bases). CDR1 SGHTA and CDR2 FQGNSA come from the germline V gene. Trimming cost V 0 bases and J 0 bases, with 11 bases left between them. The length of the CDR3 is 16 residues. The CDR3: CASSLAPGQTNYGYTF. The DNA of the CDR3 is TGTGCCAGCAGCTTAGCGCCAGGACAGACTAACTATGGCTACACCTTC.

The DNA for the CDR3 is TGTGCCACTCGATCCTACGGTGGCTACACCTTC. Amino acid sequence: CATRSYGGYTF. J is TRBJ1-2 and V is TRBV6-4, with D unresolved. Germline values: CDR1 MRHNA, CDR2 SNTAGT. This CDR3 region has 11 residues. The V end was cut by 10 bases, the J end by 7 bases, with 13 bases between.

This chain joins TRBV6-5 and TRBJ1-2; D gene unclear. V was pared by 0 bases and J by 1 base, with 9 bases between. The germline gives CDR1 MNHEY, CDR2 SVGAGI. This CDR3 is 15 amino acids long. CDR3 in amino acids: CASSYSPGINYGYTF. The CDR3 DNA is TGTGCCAGCAGTTACTCGCCAGGCATTAACTATGGCTACACCTTC.

The chain recombines TRBV4-1 with TRBJ2-4, with a tentative D call TRBD1 (6 bases). The CDR3 covers 18 residues. Germline V gives CDR1 MGHRA, CDR2 YSYEKL. The V gene lost 4 bases and the J gene lost 0 bases, with 19 bases spanning the gap. This CDR3 reads CASSPYSTGFIAKNIQYF. CDR3 sequence (DNA): TGCGCCAGCAGCCCGTATTCGACAGGCTTTATAGCCAAAAACATTCAGTACTTC.

This sequence joins TRBV4-1 and TRBJ2-7; the match to TRBD2 covers 8 bases. The CDR3 length is 15 residues. With V trimmed by 0 bases and J by 2 bases, 3 bases remained unmatched. Germline V gene data show CDR1 as MGHRA and CDR2 as YSYEKL. CDR3 bases: TGCGCCAGCAGCCAAGATACGGGAGGGCCCTACGAGCAGTACTTC. Its protein is CASSQDTGGPYEQYF.

The chain combines TRBV2 with TRBJ2-7, with 11 nucleotides matching TRBD1. V shed 5 bases and J 1 base; nucleotides not matched to a gene: 10. This CDR3 region has 17 residues. CDR1 is SNHLY and CDR2 is FYNNEI in the germline V gene. CDR3 nucleotide sequence: TGTGCCAGCAGTTGGACAGGGGGCGTCATTAGGTCCTACGAGCAGTACTTC. Amino acid sequence: CASSWTGGVIRSYEQYF.

This clone was picked up a small number of times. The DNA for the CDR3 is TGTGCCAGCAGTCCCAGGGCGAACAATGAGCAGTTCTTC. It encodes CASSPRANNEQFF. The V call is TRBV27, the J call TRBJ2-1, with D perhaps matching TRBD1 (5 bases). Germline V gene sequence: CDR1 MNHEY, CDR2 SMNVEV (reference sequence). V was trimmed by 5 bases and J by 5 bases, leaving 10 bases between them. CDR3 length equals 13 residues.

V and J are TRBV4-2 and TRBJ2-1; D ambiguous. The CDR3 is made up of 13 amino acids. V lost 1 base to trimming and J lost 8 bases, with 9 bases between them. Germline CDR1 and CDR2: LGHNA and YNFKEQ. The CDR3 sequence: CASSQGRWDEQFF. The DNA of the CDR3 is TGTGCCAGCAGCCAAGGGCGATGGGATGAGCAGTTCTTC.

V gene TRBV5-1 combines with J gene TRBJ2-7, with 10 bases that match TRBD1. CDR1 SGHRS and CDR2 YFSETQ come from the germline V gene. CDR3 length equals 14 residues. V trimming: 4 bases; J trimming: 5 bases; junction bases outside the gene matches: 6. CDR3 in amino acids: CASSPGQGVDEQYF. CDR3 sequence (DNA): TGCGCCAGCAGCCCCGGACAGGGGGTAGACGAGCAGTACTTC.